Below are 31 T cell receptor beta chains sequenced from a single sample in a study of cytomegalovirus exposure and HLA in healthy donors. Primers: 60 Vbeta forward and 13 Jbeta reverse. Using immunoSEQ multiplex PCR, the repertoire was profiled, and TCRdb retains in-frame clones only, with some absent. The sample includes approximately 150,000 clones, around three quarters seen only once; the top ten take 13%. Sequencing input: PBMCs. The receptors here all came from a man aged 40-50 years in good health and CMV-seropositive.

The chain has TRBV5-6 and TRBJ2-6, with TRBD2 as a possible D gene (5 bases). V was pared by 4 bases and J by 3 bases, with 14 bases between. Germline assignment: CDR1 SGHDT and CDR2 YYEEEE. The CDR3 sequence is 16 residues long. The CDR3 loop reads CASSQDYTSGANVLTF. CDR3 in DNA: TGTGCCAGCAGCCAAGATTATACTAGTGGGGCCAACGTCCTGACTTTC.

This clone was counted a single time. The chain is built from TRBV4-2 and TRBJ1-5; D is possibly TRBD1 (5 bases). Trimming took 1 base from V and 1 from J, leaving 11 bases between them. Germline V gene sequence: CDR1 LGHNA, CDR2 YNFKEQ. The CDR3 spans 16 residues. DNA for the CDR3: TGTGCCAGCAGCCAAGGGGGCTTAAGGAGCAATCAGCCCCAGCATTTT. Protein product: CASSQGGLRSNQPQHF.

The gene calls are TRBV19 and TRBJ2-5; TRBD2 might be the D (5 bases). CDR1 is LNHDA, CDR2 SQIVND, per germline (reference sequence). This CDR3 contains 14 residues. The V and J ends lost 6 bases and 5 bases respectively, with 16 bases between them. CDR3 bases: TGTGCCAGTAGCCCTGGAGGATCGGGGGAGACCCAGTACTTC. Translating it yields CASSPGGSGETQYF.

The chain employs TRBV6-1 and TRBJ2-7; D call uncertain. The CDR3 runs to 11 residues. Per the germline V gene, CDR1 is MNHNS and CDR2 is SASEGT. Trimming took off 2 bases at V and 7 bases at J, with 6 bases between the two ends. The CDR3 nucleotides are TGTGCCAGCAGTGAATTCCGGGAGCAGTACTTC. Its protein product is CASSEFREQYF.

V usage is TRBV6-1 and J usage is TRBJ1-2; perhaps TRBD1 as D (5 bases). This CDR3 region has 14 residues. Germline V gene sequence: CDR1 MNHNS, CDR2 SASEGT. V lost 3 bases to trimming and J lost 4 bases, with 12 bases between them. DNA of the CDR3: TGTGCCAGCAGTGACGTGGCGGGGGGCTATGGCTACACCTTC. It translates to CASSDVAGGYGYTF.

CDR3 in DNA: TGCGCCAGCAGCTCCACCCTTAGCGGGACCAATACGCAGTATTTT. Translated: CASSSTLSGTNTQYF. The rearrangement joins TRBV5-1 to TRBJ2-3; TRBD2 agrees at 8 bases. V was pared by 3 bases and J by 7 bases, with 10 bases of the junction left unmatched. The CDR3 runs to 15 residues. Germline CDR1 and CDR2: SGHRS and YFSETQ.

The chain combines TRBV27 with TRBJ2-7; D might be TRBD2 (6 bases). CDR3 size: 14 residues. Germline V gene lookup returns CDR1 MNHEY and CDR2 SMNVEV (reference sequence). V gave up 6 bases and J gave up 0 bases, with 12 bases separating them. DNA for the CDR3: TGTGCCAGCAGGATAACGGGAGCCTCCTACGAGCAGTACTTC. Translation gives CASRITGASYEQYF.

The chain joins TRBV29-1 to TRBJ2-7, with 7 bases aligning to TRBD2. The junction had 6 bases not matched to a gene; V was cut back by 4 bases and J by 0 bases. This CDR3 comprises 14 residues. CDR1 SQVTM and CDR2 ANQGSEA come from the germline V gene. The CDR3 reads CSVVRGGSSYEQYF. The CDR3 nucleotides are TGCAGCGTTGTAAGGGGAGGGTCCTCCTACGAGCAGTACTTC.

The chain has TRBV27 and TRBJ2-1; 10 bases match TRBD2. After removal of 2 bases from V and 8 bases from J, the junction contained 15 bases not matched to a gene. The CDR3 has 18 amino acids. Looked up from germline, CDR1 is MNHEY and CDR2 is SMNVEV (reference sequence). The CDR3 loop is CASSLRATPVAGGHEQFF. DNA of the CDR3: TGTGCCAGCAGTTTAAGAGCCACTCCGGTAGCGGGAGGCCATGAGCAGTTCTTC.

J is TRBJ1-4 and V is TRBV5-1; 7 bases match TRBD1. The CDR3 runs 14 residues. Germline V gene data show CDR1 as SGHRS and CDR2 as YFSETQ. V shed 4 bases, J shed 4 bases, and the junction held 4 bases outside the gene matches. CDR3 bases: TGCGCCAGCAGCGGGGACAGTCTTAATGAAAAACTGTTTTTT. Protein: CASSGDSLNEKLFF.

The chain couples TRBV28 to TRBJ1-5; 7 bases align to TRBD1. The V segment lost 5 bases and the J segment 2 bases; nucleotides outside the gene matches: 9. This CDR3 is 16 amino acids long. Germline V gene data show CDR1 as MDHEN and CDR2 as SYDVKM. Here the CDR3 reads CASSQRQGHRNQPQHF. The CDR3 region has the DNA TGTGCCAGCAGTCAGAGACAGGGACATCGCAATCAGCCCCAGCATTTT.

This sequence joins TRBV14 and TRBJ1-1, with D perhaps TRBD1 (6 bases). The germline CDR1 and CDR2 sequences are SGHDN and FVKESK. The CDR3 extends over 14 amino acids. With 0 bases removed from V and 5 bases from J, the gap between germline ends came to 10 bases. In DNA, the CDR3 is TGTGCCAGCAGCCAAGATGTGGGGGCAACTGAAGCTTTCTTT. This gives the protein CASSQDVGATEAFF. Based on the CDR3 plus reference TRBV14 and TRBJ1-1, the full variable domain is EAGVTQFPSHSVIEKGQTVTLRCDPISGHDNLYWYRRVMGKEIKFLLHFVKESKQDESGMPNNRFLAERTGGTYSTLKVQPAELEDSGVYFCASSQDVGATEAFFGQGTRLTVV.

The V call is TRBV14, the J call TRBJ2-1; TRBD2 aligns across 8 bases. CDR1 SGHDN and CDR2 FVKESK come from the germline V gene. The CDR3 loop spans 15 amino acids. The J segment lost 7 bases and the V segment lost 3 bases, leaving 8 bases of the junction unmatched. CDR3 region: CASSQVGGGRNEQFF. The CDR3 DNA follows: TGTGCCAGCAGCCAGGTCGGGGGGGGGCGGAATGAGCAGTTCTTC.

The chain is built from TRBV7-5 and TRBJ1-4. TRBV7-5 is a known pseudogene. CDR3 length equals 16 residues. The CDR3 here is CVRTPRKKTPREKLFF. The CDR3 DNA reads as TGTGTCAGAACCCCGAGGAAAAAAACCCCGAGAGAAAAACTGTTTTTT.

J is TRBJ2-2 and V is TRBV7-6, with 12 nucleotides matching TRBD2. Germline V gene lookup returns CDR1 SGHVS and CDR2 FNYEAQ. The CDR3 sequence is 17 residues long. The trim removed 0 bases at V and 5 bases at J, leaving 4 bases unmatched. CDR3 in DNA: TGTGCCAGCAGCTTAGCCACTAGCGGGAGGATTACCGGGGAGCTGTTTTTT. Protein product: CASSLATSGRITGELFF.

J is TRBJ2-2 and V is TRBV9; D perhaps matches TRBD2 (6 bases). Germline loops: CDR1 SGDLS, CDR2 YYNGEE. This CDR3 region has 14 residues. V lost 7 bases and J 5 bases, leaving 15 bases between the germline ends. CDR3 sequence reads: CASGGTGGTGELFF. The CDR3 nucleotides are TGTGCCAGCGGGGGGACGGGCGGGACCGGGGAGCTGTTTTTT.

This clone appeared once. This chain uses TRBV2 with TRBJ2-5, with 8 bases lining up with TRBD1. J lost 5 bases, V lost 5 bases, and 13 bases had no gene match. CDR3 length: 16 residues. CDR1 SNHLY and CDR2 FYNNEI come from the germline V gene. This CDR3 is CASSYAGQGLGETQYF. In nucleotides, the CDR3 is TGTGCCAGCAGTTACGCCGGACAGGGCTTAGGGGAGACCCAGTACTTC.

In this sample, this clone turned up a few times. This sequence joins TRBV11-2 and TRBJ2-2; 9 bases line up with TRBD2. The CDR3 is made up of 16 amino acids. V was pared by 2 bases and J by 6 bases, with 7 bases of the junction left unmatched. Germline V gene lookup returns CDR1 SGHAT and CDR2 FQNNGV. In DNA form, the CDR3 reads TGTGCCAGCAGCTTAATAGGGACTAGCATCCCCGGGGAGCTGTTTTTT. Protein sequence: CASSLIGTSIPGELFF.

The gene calls are TRBV1 and TRBJ2-7; TRBD2 reflects the table's D call only, with no check against the DNA. TRBV1 is a listed pseudogene. The CDR3 is 17 residues long. CDR3 DNA: TGCACCAGCAGCCAAGATAGTGGTCGGGGGGCCGGGTACGAGCAGTACTTC. Translated: CTSSQDSGRGAGYEQYF.

The chain has TRBV4-3 and TRBJ1-3; a possible D gene is TRBD1 (5 bases). Germline CDR1 is LGHNA and CDR2 is YSLEER. Trimming left V 4 bases short and J 0 bases short, with 10 bases between. The CDR3 sequence is 15 residues long. CDR3 in amino acids: CASSPRQNSGNTIYF. Written as DNA, the CDR3 is TGCGCCAGCAGCCCCCGACAGAACTCTGGAAACACCATATATTTT.

This clone was seen just once. This specimen includes other DNA sequences encoding the same CDR3. The V gene is TRBV5-4, the J gene TRBJ1-4, with a tentative D call TRBD1 (5 bases). Trimming left V 2 bases short and J 8 bases short, with 13 bases between. The CDR3 runs 14 residues. Germline V gives CDR1 SGHNT, CDR2 YYREEE (reference sequence). The CDR3 region is CASSLAGNGEKLFF. The DNA for the CDR3 is TGTGCCAGCAGCTTAGCAGGGAACGGCGAAAAACTGTTTTTT.

The chain recombines TRBV28 with TRBJ2-7; D call uncertain. This CDR3 region has 16 residues. Trimming left V 0 bases short and J 2 bases short, with 14 bases between. Per the germline V gene, CDR1 is MDHEN and CDR2 is SYDVKM. CDR3 loop: CASSLWSGYRPYEQYF. CDR3 sequence (DNA): TGTGCCAGCAGTTTATGGTCCGGGTACCGTCCCTACGAGCAGTACTTC.

The chain has TRBV11-3 and TRBJ1-2, with TRBD1 as a possible D gene (5 bases). Trimming removed 0 bases at V and 8 bases at J, with 13 bases between. The CDR3 loop spans 14 amino acids. In germline, CDR1 is SGHNT, CDR2 YENEEA. For the CDR3, the DNA is TGTGCCAGCAGCTTAGATCTGCAGGGTTGGGGCTACACCTTC. As protein: CASSLDLQGWGYTF.

This chain links TRBV7-3 with TRBJ2-1, with 10 nucleotides matching TRBD2. CDR1 and CDR2 (germline): SGHTA, FQGTGA. V trimming: 2 bases; J trimming: 5 bases; junction bases outside the gene matches: 0. The CDR3 is 14 amino acids. CDR3 sequence (DNA): TGTGCCAGCAGCTTAGGGACTAGCGACAATGAGCAGTTCTTC. It specifies CASSLGTSDNEQFF.

The V and J genes are TRBV28 and TRBJ2-5; 7 bases match TRBD2. With V trimmed by 1 base and J by 5 bases, 4 bases remained unmatched. CDR3 length equals 14 residues. Per germline, CDR1 MDHEN and CDR2 SYDVKM. CDR3 nucleotides: TGTGCCAGCAGTTTATCTAGCGGAGGCGAGACCCAGTACTTC. Amino acid sequence: CASSLSSGGETQYF. Full variable domain (remainder filled in from reference TRBV28 and TRBJ2-5): DVKVTQSSRYLVKRTGEKVFLECVQDMDHENMFWYRQDPGLGLRLIYFSYDVKMKEKGDIPEGYSVSREKKERFSLILESASTNQTSMYLCASSLSSGGETQYFGPGTRLLVL.

J is TRBJ2-1 and V is TRBV18; the D gene is possibly TRBD1 (6 bases). Germline assignment: CDR1 KGHSH and CDR2 LQKENI. The CDR3 runs to 12 residues. Deletions cut 6 bases from V and 8 bases from J, with 11 bases between. This CDR3 reads CASSQQGDEQFF. The CDR3 coding sequence is TGTGCCAGCTCGCAACAGGGAGATGAGCAGTTCTTC. Based on the CDR3 plus reference TRBV18 and TRBJ2-1, the full variable domain is NAGVMQNPRHLVRRRGQEARLRCSPMKGHSHVYWYRQLPEEGLKFMVYLQKENIIDESGMPKERFSAEFPKEGPSILRIQQVVRGDSAAYFCASSQQGDEQFFGPGTRLTVL.

This chain connects TRBV15 to TRBJ2-4, with D unresolved. CDR1 is LNHNV and CDR2 is YYDKDF in the germline V gene (reference sequence). This CDR3 is built from 13 residues. The ends were cut back, 1 base at V and 7 bases at J, with 8 bases in the middle. For the CDR3, the DNA is TGTGCCACCAGCAGAGCACAGTCGAACATTCAGTACTTC. Encoded protein: CATSRAQSNIQYF.

This chain uses TRBV7-2 with TRBJ2-5, with TRBD2 identical over 7 bases. The CDR3 contains 14 residues. V was clipped by 5 bases and J by 5 bases; unmatched bases: 8. Germline CDR1 is SGHTA and CDR2 is FQGNSA. CDR3 sequence reads: CASSPEREVETQYF. CDR3 DNA sequence: TGTGCCAGCAGCCCCGAACGGGAGGTGGAGACCCAGTACTTC.

This clone was observed a single time. The chain uses TRBV27 and TRBJ2-1; D possibly corresponds to TRBD2 (5 bases). Trimming stripped 6 bases from V and 6 bases from J, with 21 bases between. This CDR3 has 16 residues. CDR1 MNHEY and CDR2 SMNVEV come from the germline V gene (reference sequence). This CDR3 is CASRPITRVNGNEQFF. The CDR3 nucleotides read TGTGCCAGCAGACCCATAACTAGGGTTAACGGCAATGAGCAGTTCTTC.

This clone was counted once. The rearrangement joins TRBV4-3 to TRBJ2-7; 7 bases map to TRBD2. This CDR3 has 15 residues. Germline V gene sequence: CDR1 LGHNA, CDR2 YSLEER. The junction had 9 bases not matched to a gene; V was cut back by 0 bases and J by 7 bases. In nucleotides, the CDR3 is TGCGCCAGCAGCCAAGACTCGGGAGGCCCCCAAGAGCAGTACTTC. This translates into CASSQDSGGPQEQYF.

The rearrangement uses TRBV19 and TRBJ1-2; TRBD1 aligns across 8 bases. Trimming cost V 6 bases and J 3 bases; bases outside gene matches: 6. Germline-derived CDR1 and CDR2 are LNHDA and SQIVND (reference sequence). The length of the CDR3 is 14 residues. The CDR3 spells CASRDRARYYGYTF. The CDR3 region has the DNA TGTGCCAGTAGGGACAGGGCCCGATACTATGGCTACACCTTC. Combining the CDR3 with reference TRBV19 and TRBJ1-2 gives the whole variable domain DGGITQSPKYLFRKEGQNVTLSCEQNLNHDAMYWYRQDPGQGLRLIYYSQIVNDFQKGDIAEGYSVSREKKESFPLTVTSAQKNPTAFYLCASRDRARYYGYTFGSGTRLTVV.